This T cell receptor (beta chain) was sequenced for a study of identical twins. A few counts support this clonotype. TCRdb redid the calling of the 5' RACE reads with MiXCR, one entry per CDR3 protein. The sample has 100,000 to 110,000 distinct CDR3 sequences; 5.9% are singletons. V lost 10 bases to trimming and J lost 0 bases; unmatched junction nucleotides: 10. This CDR3 has 16 residues. Looked up from germline, CDR1 is SNHLY and CDR2 is FYNNEI. This receptor was obtained from a woman between 50 and 59 years old in good health. V is TRBV2 and J is TRBJ2-3, with 10 bases identical to TRBD2. The sample taken for sequencing was memory T cells sorted from blood. CDR3 residues: CATSPPSGSSTDTQYF. Here the CDR3 DNA reads TGTGCCACCTCACCTCCTAGCGGGAGTAGCACAGATACGCAGTATTTT.